This T cell receptor (beta chain) emerged from a study of identifying expanded T cells in peripheral blood. The data were produced by immunoSEQ multiplex PCR, yet TCRdb's version contains in-frame clones alone and is incomplete. The sample carries around 70,000 clones, roughly 90% recorded once. The CDR3 extends over 13 amino acids. The V end was cut by 6 bases, the J end by 0 bases, with 8 bases between. CDR1 is MGHDK and CDR2 is SYGVNS in the germline V gene. The receptor comes from a person aged 18-69 years in good health. V gene TRBV25-1 combines with J gene TRBJ1-1; D is unclear. The sequenced sample consisted of blood. For the CDR3, the DNA is TGTGCCAGCAGGAGGAAGGTGAACACTGAAGCTTTCTTT. Translated: CASRRKVNTEAFF.